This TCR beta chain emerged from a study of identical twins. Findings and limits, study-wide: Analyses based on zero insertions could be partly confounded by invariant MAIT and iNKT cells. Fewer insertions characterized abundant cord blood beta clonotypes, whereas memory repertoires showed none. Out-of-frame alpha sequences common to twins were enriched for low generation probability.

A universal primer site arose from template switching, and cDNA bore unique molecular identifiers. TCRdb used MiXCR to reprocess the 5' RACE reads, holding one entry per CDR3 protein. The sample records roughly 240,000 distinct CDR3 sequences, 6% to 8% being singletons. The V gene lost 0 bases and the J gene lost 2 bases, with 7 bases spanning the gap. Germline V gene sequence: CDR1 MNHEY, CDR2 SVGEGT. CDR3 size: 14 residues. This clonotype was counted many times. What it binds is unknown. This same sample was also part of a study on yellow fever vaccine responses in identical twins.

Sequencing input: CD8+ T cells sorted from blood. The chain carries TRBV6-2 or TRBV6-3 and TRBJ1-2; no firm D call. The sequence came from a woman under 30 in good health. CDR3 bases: TGTGCCAGCAGTTACTCGGAGGTAAACTATGGCTACACCTTC. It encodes CASSYSEVNYGYTF.